The source of this TCR beta chain is a study of T cell responses to AZD1222 COVID-19 vaccine. Assay: immunoSEQ multiplex PCR; the TCRdb copy retains only in-frame clones and omits some. The sample has about 69,000 clones; 75% to 90% are singletons. The V gene lost 4 bases and the J gene lost 4 bases, with 14 bases spanning the gap. The germline V gene encodes CDR1 SGHAT and CDR2 FQNNGV. This CDR3 region has 15 residues. General study results and limits: Clonal diversity may have been underestimated in mostly white British donors. Regions 160-218 and 743-854 held dominance among vaccine-associated CD4 TCRs, which spanned spike.

Concerning this clone: The antigen remains unidentified.

Specimen: peripheral blood, collected 28 days after the second AZD1222 dose. This receptor was identified in an adult who received the AZD1222 COVID-19 vaccine. The chain combines TRBV11-2 with TRBJ1-5; D is perhaps TRBD1 (6 bases). Written as DNA, the CDR3 is TGTGCCAGCAGCTCCACGGACAGTCCTAATCAGCCCCAGCATTTT. Translated, it gives CASSSTDSPNQPQHF. Full variable domain (remainder filled in from reference TRBV11-2 and TRBJ1-5): EAGVAQSPRYKIIEKRQSVAFWCNPISGHATLYWYQQILGQGPKLLIQFQNNGVVDDSQLPKDRFSAERLKGVDSTLKIQPAKLEDSAVYLCASSSTDSPNQPQHFGDGTRLSIL.